Below are 11 T cell receptor beta chains sequenced from a single sample in a study of T cells expressing NK-cell markers (TCRdb year 2020). The library was built by means of 5' RACE. Instrument used: Illumina HiSeq 2000. After reprocessing by TCRdb, each CDR3 protein sequence is one entry, and no DNA is given. The record for this sample contains 350,000 to 400,000 distinct CDR3 sequences. Jointly, the top ten make up around 11% of the sample. The sequencing sample was made of blood T cells: a sorted CD56 or NKG2C T cell subset, CD4+ or CD8+ T cells, or bulk PBMC T cells (not recorded which). The receptor set was obtained from a woman aged 50 to 65 in good health. Donor details come from another sample of the same person, matched by shared clones.

This chain joins TRBV5-1 and TRBJ2-7; TCRdb returns TRBD1, unconfirmable since there is no DNA. This CDR3 has 16 residues. Germline V lookup: CDR1 SGHRS, CDR2 YFSETQ. CDR3 sequence: CASSSYRDRGLYEQYF.

This chain joins TRBV5-4 and TRBJ2-1; TCRdb's D call, TRBD1, is unchecked because there is no DNA. The CDR3 extends over 16 amino acids. CDR1 is SGHNT, CDR2 YYREEE, per germline (reference sequence). The CDR3 loop is CASSLWIDRFYNEQFF.

The V and J genes are TRBV5-1 and TRBJ2-1; TCRdb indicates TRBD1, and absent DNA this call remains unverified. The CDR3 has 19 residues. Germline CDR1 and CDR2: SGHRS and YFSETQ. The CDR3: CASSHRDREFLAGDNEQFF. Full variable domain (outside the CDR3, taken from reference TRBV5-1 and TRBJ2-1): KAGVTQTPRYLIKTRGQQVTLSCSPISGHRSVSWYQQTPGQGLQFLFEYFSETQRNKGNFPGRFSGRQFSNSRSEMNVSTLELGDSALYLCASSHRDREFLAGDNEQFFGPGTRLTVL.

The rearrangement uses TRBV3-1 and TRBJ2-3. Germline values: CDR1 LGHDT, CDR2 YNNKEL (reference sequence). The CDR3 has 16 amino acids. CDR3 residues: CASSQERNLGTDTQYF.

The chain joins TRBV11-2 to TRBJ2-2. Germline V gives CDR1 SGHAT, CDR2 FQNNGV. The CDR3 is 17 amino acids. This CDR3 reads CASSFRSSPLNTGELFF.

The chain couples TRBV30 to TRBJ1-2. Germline CDR1 is GTSNPN and CDR2 is SVGIG (reference sequence). The CDR3 has 12 residues. The chain's CDR3 is CAWSPGPHGYTF.

The CDR3 loop reads CASSPLRTSGKTDTQYF. V is TRBV7-8 and J is TRBJ2-3; TCRdb's D call of TRBD2 is untestable without DNA. The germline gives CDR1 SGHVS, CDR2 FQNEAQ. The CDR3 length is 17 residues. The variable domain in full, with the rest retrieved from reference TRBV7-8 and TRBJ2-3, is GAGVSQSPRYKVAKRGQDVALRCDPISGHVSLFWYQQALGQGPEFLTYFQNEAQLDKSGLPSDRFFAERPEGSVSTLKIQRTQQEDSAVYLCASSPLRTSGKTDTQYFGPGTRLTVL.

The J gene is TRBJ2-5, the V gene TRBV12-3 or TRBV12-4; TCRdb's assignment of TRBD1 cannot be checked, as there is no DNA. CDR3 size: 14 residues. The CDR3 sequence: CASSPKGAGETQYF.

The V and J genes are TRBV14 and TRBJ1-1; TCRdb outputs TRBD1, but without DNA this stays unchecked. The CDR3 spans 14 residues. Germline V CDR1 and CDR2: SGHDN, FVKESK. CDR3 region: CASSLNRGFSEAFF.

This chain connects TRBV4-1 to TRBJ1-1. The CDR3 is 14 residues long. From germline, CDR1 is MGHRA and CDR2 YSYEKL. This CDR3 is CASSQEPRGRVAFF.

The V gene is TRBV2, the J gene TRBJ2-3; the TCRdb D gene call, TRBD2, has no DNA to confirm it. This CDR3 comprises 14 residues. The germline V gene encodes CDR1 SNHLY and CDR2 FYNNEI. The chain's CDR3 is CASSDKRSTDTQYF.